A single sample gave rise to the 16 T cell receptor beta chains below, sequenced in a study of blood T cell repertoires in COVID-19. The repertoire was sequenced with immunoSEQ multiplex PCR; TCRdb's copy has only in-frame clones and lacks some. The sample has more than 300,000 clones; 85% to 90% are singletons. The sequencing input was peripheral blood. These receptors came from a woman aged 70-85 years with COVID-19, enrolled during active disease.

This chain connects TRBV7-2 to TRBJ1-6; 8 nucleotides agree with TRBD1. The CDR3 extends over 16 amino acids. J gave up 7 bases and V 3 bases, and 8 bases lay outside the gene matches. The germline gives CDR1 SGHTA, CDR2 FQGNSA. The CDR3 DNA is TGTGCCAGCAGCTTTAGTCAGGGGGCGGGGAATTCACCCCTCCACTTT. It yields the protein CASSFSQGAGNSPLHF.

CDR3 protein: CASSFGFEAFF. DNA for the CDR3: TGTGCCAGCAGCTTTGGCTTTGAAGCTTTCTTT. The chain employs TRBV7-9 and TRBJ1-1; D is unclear. The CDR3 contains 11 residues. With 3 bases removed from V and 7 bases from J, the gap between germline ends came to 6 bases. Per the germline V gene, CDR1 is SEHNR and CDR2 is FQNEAQ (reference sequence).

This chain uses TRBV11-2 with TRBJ2-7; TRBD1 matches at 9 bases. The CDR3 totals 14 residues. Germline values: CDR1 SGHAT, CDR2 FQNNGV. Losses at the gene ends were 7 bases for V and 2 bases for J; bases not matched to a gene: 6. CDR3 bases: TGTGCCAGCACCCCGGGACAGGGTACCTACGAGCAGTACTTC. Protein sequence: CASTPGQGTYEQYF.

As to this clone: Germline is not matched at one junction end, which may reflect a read error. The rearrangement links TRBV28 to TRBJ1-4, with no clear D. This CDR3 has 12 amino acids. The V gene's germline CDR1 is MDHEN and CDR2 SYDVKM. CDR3 protein: CASSPYPTDPYF. CDR3 DNA: TGTGCCAGCAGTCCCTATCCGACTGACCCTTATTTT.

V and J are TRBV5-4 and TRBJ1-4; D is unresolved. The V end lost 1 base, the J end lost 8 bases, and 9 bases lay between the germline ends. The CDR3 is 13 residues long. Germline CDR1 is SGHNT and CDR2 is YYREEE (reference sequence). CDR3 sequence: CASSLPLQEKLFF. The CDR3, as DNA: TGTGCCAGCAGCTTGCCCCTGCAGGAAAAACTGTTTTTT.

The chain couples TRBV18 to TRBJ2-1, with a possible D match to TRBD2 (5 bases). Germline CDR1 is KGHSH and CDR2 is LQKENI. The CDR3 spans 13 residues. V was trimmed by 2 bases and J by 7 bases, leaving 9 bases between them. The CDR3 reads CASSPTRENEQFF. CDR3 DNA sequence: TGTGCCAGCTCACCAACGAGGGAGAATGAGCAGTTCTTC.

The chain recombines TRBV18 with TRBJ1-2; D not resolved. V lost 4 bases, J lost 4 bases, and 16 bases lay in between. CDR3 size: 15 residues. Looked up from germline, CDR1 is KGHSH and CDR2 is LQKENI. The CDR3 region has the DNA TGTGCCAGCTCACTAAGTGGCAGAAACATCTATGGCTACACCTTC. It encodes CASSLSGRNIYGYTF.

This chain connects TRBV19 to TRBJ2-5, with 8 bases lining up with TRBD2. J was trimmed by 5 bases and V by 6 bases; bases with no gene match: 14. This CDR3 region has 16 residues. In germline, CDR1 is LNHDA, CDR2 SQIVND (reference sequence). The CDR3 spells CASSKGSGAPGETQYF. In nucleotides, the CDR3 is TGTGCCAGTAGCAAAGGTAGCGGGGCACCGGGGGAGACCCAGTACTTC.

The J gene is TRBJ2-7, the V gene TRBV29-1; no firm D call. There are 12 residues in the CDR3. Germline-derived CDR1 and CDR2 are SQVTM and ANQGSEA. V lost 0 bases and J 2 bases, leaving 5 bases between the germline ends. The CDR3 DNA reads TGCAGCGTTGAAGAAGAGACCTACGAGCAGTACTTC. This translates into CSVEEETYEQYF.

The gene calls are TRBV2 and TRBJ1-2, with 7 bases lining up with TRBD1. The V and J ends lost 8 bases and 2 bases, in that order; junction bases with no gene match: 11. This CDR3 is built from 15 residues. Germline values: CDR1 SNHLY, CDR2 FYNNEI. The CDR3 nucleotides read TGTGCCAGCTCACAATACGGGACAGCCAACTATGGCTACACCTTC. Translation: CASSQYGTANYGYTF.

The gene calls are TRBV9 and TRBJ1-2; TRBD1 matches 8 bases. Germline V lookup: CDR1 SGDLS, CDR2 YYNGEE. This CDR3 has 14 residues. V trimming: 4 bases; J trimming: 7 bases; junction bases outside the gene matches: 9. The CDR3 bases are TGTGCCAGCAGCCTAGGACAGGGTGCTTCTGGCTACACCTTC. It encodes CASSLGQGASGYTF.

The chain links TRBV2 to TRBJ1-1; no reliable D call. The CDR3 consists of 12 residues. The germline CDR1 and CDR2 sequences are SNHLY and FYNNEI. The ends were cut back, 4 bases at V and 5 bases at J, with 8 bases in the middle. Written as DNA, the CDR3 is TGTGCCAGCAGTGGTCGGGTTACTGAAGCTTTCTTT. Its protein is CASSGRVTEAFF.

V is TRBV18 and J is TRBJ2-1, with D perhaps matching TRBD2 (6 bases). Trimming took 3 bases from V and 3 from J, leaving 6 bases between them. The CDR3 is 13 residues long. CDR1 is KGHSH, CDR2 LQKENI, per germline. CDR3 in DNA: TGTGCCAGCTCACCGGGAGGCTACAATGAGCAGTTCTTC. Amino acid sequence: CASSPGGYNEQFF.

This clone was recorded only once. This sequence joins TRBV19 and TRBJ1-2; 7 bases map to TRBD1. The ends lost 4 bases at V and 0 bases at J; junction bases unmatched: 23. The CDR3 sequence is 21 residues long. Germline CDR1 LNHDA, CDR2 SQIVND (reference sequence). The CDR3 loop reads CASSTRPGTAHSPSTNYGYTF. Written as DNA, the CDR3 is TGTGCCAGTAGTACCCGTCCTGGGACAGCCCATTCTCCCAGTACTAACTATGGCTACACCTTC.

This chain uses TRBV3-1 (or the pseudogene TRBV3-2) with TRBJ2-5; 8 bases are shared with TRBD2. Germline loops: CDR1 LGHDT, CDR2 YNNKEL (reference sequence). V lost 4 bases, J lost 5 bases, and 15 bases stayed unmatched. CDR3 length: 17 residues. CDR3 coding DNA: TGTGCCAGCAGCCCCTACCGGACTAGCTTTGGGAAGGAGACCCAGTACTTC. Protein sequence: CASSPYRTSFGKETQYF.

The V and J genes are TRBV19 and TRBJ1-1; a possible D gene is TRBD1 (5 bases). The V gene's germline CDR1 is LNHDA and CDR2 SQIVND (reference sequence). V lost 5 bases and J lost 0, with 19 bases in between. This CDR3 is built from 17 residues. CDR3 loop: CASSSSRDYVMNTEAFF. The CDR3 region has the DNA TGTGCCAGTAGTTCGTCCAGGGATTATGTCATGAACACTGAAGCTTTCTTT.